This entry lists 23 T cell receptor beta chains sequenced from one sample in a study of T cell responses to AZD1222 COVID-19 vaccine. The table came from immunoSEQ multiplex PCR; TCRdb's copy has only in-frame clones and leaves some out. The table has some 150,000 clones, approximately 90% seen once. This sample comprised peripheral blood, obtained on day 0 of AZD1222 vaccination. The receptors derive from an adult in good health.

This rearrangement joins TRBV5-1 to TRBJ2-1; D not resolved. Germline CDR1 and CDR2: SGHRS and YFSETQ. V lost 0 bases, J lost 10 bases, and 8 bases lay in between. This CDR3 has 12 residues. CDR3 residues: CASSLAAGEQFF. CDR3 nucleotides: TGCGCCAGCAGCTTGGCAGCCGGGGAGCAGTTCTTC.

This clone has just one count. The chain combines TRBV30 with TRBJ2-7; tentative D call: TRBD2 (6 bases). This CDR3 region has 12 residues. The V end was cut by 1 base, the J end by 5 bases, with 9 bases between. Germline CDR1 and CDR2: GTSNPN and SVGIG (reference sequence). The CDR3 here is CAWSASGDEQYF. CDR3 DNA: TGTGCCTGGAGTGCCTCGGGGGACGAGCAGTACTTC.

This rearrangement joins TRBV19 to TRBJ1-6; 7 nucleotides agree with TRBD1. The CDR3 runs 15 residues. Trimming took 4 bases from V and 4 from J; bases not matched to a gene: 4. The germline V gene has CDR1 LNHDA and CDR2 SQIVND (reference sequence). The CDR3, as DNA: TGTGCCAGTAGTACGGGACAGTTATATAATTCACCCCTCCACTTT. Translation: CASSTGQLYNSPLHF.

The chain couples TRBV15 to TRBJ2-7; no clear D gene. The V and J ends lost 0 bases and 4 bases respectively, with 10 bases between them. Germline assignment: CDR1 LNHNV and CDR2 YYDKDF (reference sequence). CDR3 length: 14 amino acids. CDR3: CATSRDQFDYEQYF. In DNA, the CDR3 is TGTGCCACCAGCAGAGATCAGTTTGATTACGAGCAGTACTTC.

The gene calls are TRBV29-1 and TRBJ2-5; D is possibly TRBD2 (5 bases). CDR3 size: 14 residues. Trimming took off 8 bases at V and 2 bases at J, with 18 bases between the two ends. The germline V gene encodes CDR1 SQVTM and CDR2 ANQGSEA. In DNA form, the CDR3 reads TGCAGCATCTCGGAGCTAGCCCCGCAAGAGACCCAGTACTTC. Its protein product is CSISELAPQETQYF.

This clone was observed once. Here the CDR3 reads CSVDQATEAFF. The CDR3 DNA follows: TGCAGCGTTGACCAGGCCACTGAAGCTTTCTTT. The genes are TRBV29-1 and TRBJ1-1; D remains ambiguous. CDR1 and CDR2 (germline): SQVTM, ANQGSEA. Trimming stripped 3 bases from V and 4 bases from J, with 6 bases between. The CDR3 is 11 residues long.

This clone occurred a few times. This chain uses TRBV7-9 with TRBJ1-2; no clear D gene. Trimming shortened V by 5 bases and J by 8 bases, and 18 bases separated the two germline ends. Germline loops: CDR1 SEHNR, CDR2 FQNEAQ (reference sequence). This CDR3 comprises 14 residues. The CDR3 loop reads CASSSNRRQNGYTF. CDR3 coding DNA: TGTGCCAGCAGCAGTAACCGCCGACAAAACGGCTACACCTTC.

The DNA of the CDR3 is TGCGCCAGCAGCTTGGTGGGCAACGGAGAAACAGATACGCAGTATTTT. Amino acid sequence: CASSLVGNGETDTQYF. The chain carries TRBV5-1 and TRBJ2-3; D call uncertain. Looked up from germline, CDR1 is SGHRS and CDR2 is YFSETQ. CDR3 length: 16 amino acids. V lost 0 bases to trimming and J lost 3 bases, with 14 bases between them.

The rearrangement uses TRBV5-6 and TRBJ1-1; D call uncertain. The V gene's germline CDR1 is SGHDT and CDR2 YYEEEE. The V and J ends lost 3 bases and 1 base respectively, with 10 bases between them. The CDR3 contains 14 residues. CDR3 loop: CASSYDTRNTEAFF. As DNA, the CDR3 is TGTGCCAGCAGCTACGACACCCGGAACACTGAAGCTTTCTTT.

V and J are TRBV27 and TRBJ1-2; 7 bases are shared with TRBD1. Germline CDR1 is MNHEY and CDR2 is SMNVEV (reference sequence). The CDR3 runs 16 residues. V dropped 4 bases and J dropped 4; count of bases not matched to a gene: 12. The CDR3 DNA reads TGTGCCAGCAGTTACGGATGGGGACAGCACCTCTATGGCTACACCTTC. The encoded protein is CASSYGWGQHLYGYTF.

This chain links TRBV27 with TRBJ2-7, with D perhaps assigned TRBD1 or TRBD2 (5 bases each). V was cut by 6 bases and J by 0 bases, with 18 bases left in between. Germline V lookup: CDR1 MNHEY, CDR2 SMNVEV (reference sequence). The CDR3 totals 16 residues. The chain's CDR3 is CASRSRFRGPSYEQYF. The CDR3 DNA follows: TGTGCCAGCAGGTCTCGTTTTCGGGGACCCTCCTACGAGCAGTACTTC.

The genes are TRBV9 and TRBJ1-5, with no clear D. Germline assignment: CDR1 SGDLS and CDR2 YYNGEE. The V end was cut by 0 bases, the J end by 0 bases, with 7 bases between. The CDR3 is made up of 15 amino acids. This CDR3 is CASSVGVNSNQPQHF. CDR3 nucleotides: TGTGCCAGCAGCGTAGGGGTCAATAGCAATCAGCCCCAGCATTTT.

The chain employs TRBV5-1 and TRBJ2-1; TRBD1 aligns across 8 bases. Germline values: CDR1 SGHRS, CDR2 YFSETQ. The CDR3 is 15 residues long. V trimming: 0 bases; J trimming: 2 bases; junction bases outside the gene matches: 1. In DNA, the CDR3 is TGCGCCAGCAGCTTGGACAGGGGGACCTACAATGAGCAGTTCTTC. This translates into CASSLDRGTYNEQFF.

CDR3 residues: CASSALRDRGETQYF. Here the CDR3 DNA reads TGTGCCAGCAGCGCACTCCGGGACAGGGGAGAGACCCAGTACTTC. V gene TRBV9 combines with J gene TRBJ2-5, with 10 nucleotides matching TRBD1. The CDR3 length is 15 residues. The germline V gene encodes CDR1 SGDLS and CDR2 YYNGEE. The J segment lost 4 bases and the V segment lost 3 bases, leaving 6 bases of the junction unmatched.

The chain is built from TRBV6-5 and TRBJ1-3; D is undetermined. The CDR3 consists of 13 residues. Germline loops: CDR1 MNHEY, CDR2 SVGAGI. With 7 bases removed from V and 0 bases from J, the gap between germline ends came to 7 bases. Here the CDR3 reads CASNRNSGNTIYF. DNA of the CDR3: TGTGCCAGCAACAGAAACTCTGGAAACACCATATATTTT.

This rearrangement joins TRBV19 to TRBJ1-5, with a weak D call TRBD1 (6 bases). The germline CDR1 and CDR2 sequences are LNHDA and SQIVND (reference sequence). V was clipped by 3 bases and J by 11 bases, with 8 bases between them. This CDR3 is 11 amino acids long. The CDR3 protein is CASSIGDTQHF. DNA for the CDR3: TGTGCCAGTAGTATCGGGGACACCCAGCATTTT.

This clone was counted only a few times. In DNA, the CDR3 is TGCGCCAGCAGTGAGTCTGGCATCCGCGGCTACACCTTC. Its translation is CASSESGIRGYTF. The chain is built from TRBV10-1 and TRBJ1-2; D remains ambiguous. Trimming took off 0 bases at V and 8 bases at J, with 10 bases between the two ends. This CDR3 comprises 13 residues. Germline loops: CDR1 WNHNN, CDR2 SYGVQD (reference sequence).

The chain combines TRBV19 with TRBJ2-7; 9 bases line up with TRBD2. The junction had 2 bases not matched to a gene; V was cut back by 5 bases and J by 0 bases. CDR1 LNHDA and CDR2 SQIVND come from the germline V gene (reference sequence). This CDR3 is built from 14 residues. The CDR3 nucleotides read TGTGCCAGTAGTCTAGCGGGGTACTCCTACGAGCAGTACTTC. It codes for CASSLAGYSYEQYF.

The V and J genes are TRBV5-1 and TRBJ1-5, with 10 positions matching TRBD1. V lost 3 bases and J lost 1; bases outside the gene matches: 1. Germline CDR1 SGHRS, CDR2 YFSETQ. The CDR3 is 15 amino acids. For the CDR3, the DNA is TGCGCCAGCAGCTCGGGACAGGGGAGCAATCAGCCCCAGCATTTT. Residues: CASSSGQGSNQPQHF.

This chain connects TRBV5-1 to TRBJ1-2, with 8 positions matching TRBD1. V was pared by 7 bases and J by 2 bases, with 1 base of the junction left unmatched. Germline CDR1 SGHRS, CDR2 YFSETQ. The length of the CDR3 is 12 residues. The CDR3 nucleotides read TGCGCCAGCCGGACAGGGAACTATGGCTACACCTTC. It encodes CASRTGNYGYTF.

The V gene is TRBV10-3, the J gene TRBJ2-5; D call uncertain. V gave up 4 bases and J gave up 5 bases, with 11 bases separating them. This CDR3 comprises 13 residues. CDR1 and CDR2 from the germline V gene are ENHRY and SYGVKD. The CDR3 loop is CAISGGREETQYF. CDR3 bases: TGTGCCATCAGTGGGGGTAGAGAGGAGACCCAGTACTTC.

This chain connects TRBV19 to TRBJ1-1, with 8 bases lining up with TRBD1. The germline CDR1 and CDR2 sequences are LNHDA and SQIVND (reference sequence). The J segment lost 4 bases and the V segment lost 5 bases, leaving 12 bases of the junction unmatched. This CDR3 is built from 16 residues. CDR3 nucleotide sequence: TGTGCCAGTAGTGTTTCAGGGGGCAATCTGGCCACTGAAGCTTTCTTT. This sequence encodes CASSVSGGNLATEAFF.

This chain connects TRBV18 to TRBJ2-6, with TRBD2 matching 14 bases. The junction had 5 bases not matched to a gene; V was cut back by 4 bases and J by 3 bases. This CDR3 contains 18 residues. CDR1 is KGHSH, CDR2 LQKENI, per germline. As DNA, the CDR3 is TGTGCCAGCTCACGAGGACTAGCGGGAGGTGATGGGGCCAACGTCCTGACTTTC. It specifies CASSRGLAGGDGANVLTF.